The T cell receptor beta chain under discussion was sequenced for a study of cytomegalovirus exposure and HLA in healthy donors. Whole-study findings and limits: At a 0.05 false discovery rate, a later analysis found some 18,000 TCR beta sequences to be associated with HLA alleles. Information on immune exposure was restricted to one variable (CMV serostatus).

V lost 1 base and J 5 bases, leaving 9 bases between the germline ends. The germline gives CDR1 MDHEN, CDR2 SYDVKM. The CDR3 runs 13 residues. PCR used 60 Vbeta primers and 13 Jbeta primers. TCRdb's table, derived via immunoSEQ multiplex PCR, lists solely in-frame clones and lacks some. The table lists 150,000 to 200,000 clones, approximately 67% of them singletons, with 4% to 5.5% in the top ten. A remark on this clone: Its antigen is still unknown.

The source is a woman aged 18-29 years in good health and CMV-seropositive. Specimen: PBMCs. This chain links TRBV28 with TRBJ2-7, with no clear D. The CDR3 coding sequence is TGTGCCAGCAGTTTATTAGCACATAACGAGCAGTACTTC. It translates to CASSLLAHNEQYF.